This TCR beta chain was observed in a study of T cell responses to AZD1222 COVID-19 vaccine. Overall study findings and caveats: Reports say nearly half of spike-specific TCRs go after unmutated variant regions. Spike-specific TCRs gained breadth and depth after people received two AZD1222 doses.

Regarding this clone: Its antigen is unidentified.

This table comes from immunoSEQ multiplex PCR, and its TCRdb copy is limited to in-frame clones, with some not included. The table has 160,000 or so clones, around 87% seen once; the top ten hold about 4.3%. Whether given at about 4 or about 12 weeks, second doses were pooled. CDR3 length: 15 residues. From germline, CDR1 is MNHEY and CDR2 SVGAGI. V lost 6 bases and J 6 bases, leaving 20 bases between the germline ends. The starting material was peripheral blood, obtained 28 days after the second AZD1222 dose. The receptor comes from an adult who received the AZD1222 COVID-19 vaccine. This chain joins TRBV6-5 and TRBJ1-2; D unresolved. The CDR3 DNA is TGTGCCAGCAGCAGGATGATGGGGTCCTCCGATGGCTACACCTTC. This gives the protein CASSRMMGSSDGYTF.